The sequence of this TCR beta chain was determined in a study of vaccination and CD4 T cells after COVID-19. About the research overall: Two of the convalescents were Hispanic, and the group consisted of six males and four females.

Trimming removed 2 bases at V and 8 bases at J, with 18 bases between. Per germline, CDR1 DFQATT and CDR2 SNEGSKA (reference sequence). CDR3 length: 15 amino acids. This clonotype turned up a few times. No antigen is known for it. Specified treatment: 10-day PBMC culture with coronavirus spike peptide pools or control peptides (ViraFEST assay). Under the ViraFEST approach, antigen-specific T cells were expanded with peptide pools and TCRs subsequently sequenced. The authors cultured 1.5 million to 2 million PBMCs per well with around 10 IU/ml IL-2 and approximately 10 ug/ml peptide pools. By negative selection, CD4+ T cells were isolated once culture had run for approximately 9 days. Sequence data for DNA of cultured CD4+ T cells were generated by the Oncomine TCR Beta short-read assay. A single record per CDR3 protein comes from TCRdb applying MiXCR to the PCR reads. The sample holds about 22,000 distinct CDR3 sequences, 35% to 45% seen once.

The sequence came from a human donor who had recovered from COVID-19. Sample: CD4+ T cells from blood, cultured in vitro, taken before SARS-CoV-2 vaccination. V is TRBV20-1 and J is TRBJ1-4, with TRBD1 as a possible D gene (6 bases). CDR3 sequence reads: CSARSLGGPGEKLFF. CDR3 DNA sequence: TGCAGTGCTAGATCTTTGGGGGGGCCGGGAGAAAAACTGTTTTTT.